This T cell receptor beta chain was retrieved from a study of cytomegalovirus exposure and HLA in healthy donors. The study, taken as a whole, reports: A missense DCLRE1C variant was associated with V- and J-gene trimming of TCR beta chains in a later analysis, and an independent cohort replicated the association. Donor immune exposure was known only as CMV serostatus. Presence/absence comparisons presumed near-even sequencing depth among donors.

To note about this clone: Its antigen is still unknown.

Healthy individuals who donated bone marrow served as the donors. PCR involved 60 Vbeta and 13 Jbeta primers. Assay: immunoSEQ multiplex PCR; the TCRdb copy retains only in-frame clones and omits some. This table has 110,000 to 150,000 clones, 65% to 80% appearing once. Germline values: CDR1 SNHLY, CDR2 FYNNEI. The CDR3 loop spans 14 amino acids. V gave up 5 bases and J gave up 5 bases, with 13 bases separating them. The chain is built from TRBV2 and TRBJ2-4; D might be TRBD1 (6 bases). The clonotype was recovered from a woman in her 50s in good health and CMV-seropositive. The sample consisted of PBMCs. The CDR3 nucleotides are TGTGCCAGCAGTTTCACAGGGAAAGAAAACATTCAGTACTTC. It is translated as CASSFTGKENIQYF. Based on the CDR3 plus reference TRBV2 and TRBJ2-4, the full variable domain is EPEVTQTPSHQVTQMGQEVILRCVPISNHLYFYWYRQILGQKVEFLVSFYNNEISEKSEIFDDQFSVERPDGSNFTLKIRSTKLEDSAMYFCASSFTGKENIQYFGAGTRLSVL.